A selection of T cell receptor beta chains follows, all from one sample in a study of shared clonotypes between healthy human individuals. Profiled with immunoSEQ multiplex PCR; TCRdb holds only in-frame clones, not every one. The repertoire holds about 490,000 clones, with around three quarters as singletons. Sequencing input: PBMCs. These receptors all stem from a middle-aged woman in good health. Some clones in this sample may be carry-over from other donors' samples. CDR3s include the opening cysteine and the closing phenylalanine or tryptophan. Each record gives: V gene, J gene, D gene, clone size, CDR3 DNA, CDR3 protein. D genes are given only for firm matches. Size is omitted from some rows. Given values are once, few, many or a class for expanded clones.

TRBV20-1	TRBJ2-7	-	-	TGCAGTGCTATTGACGAGCAGTACTTC	CSAIDEQYF
TRBV30	TRBJ2-3	TRBD2	-	TGTGCCTGGATCCCGAGCGGGAACCTCGGGAATACGCAGTATTTT	CAWIPSGNLGNTQYF
TRBV7-3	TRBJ2-6	TRBD2	-	TGTGCCAGCAGCCCTGGGACTAGCTTTACTGGGGCCAACGTCCTGACTTTC	CASSPGTSFTGANVLTF
TRBV5-4	TRBJ1-2	TRBD1	-	TGTGCCAGCAGCCCAGGACAGGATAACTATGGCTACACCTTC	CASSPGQDNYGYTF
TRBV30	TRBJ1-5	-	-	TGTGCCTGGAGTGCCCGAGGGGATCAGCCCCAGCATTTT	CAWSARGDQPQHF
TRBV5-1	TRBJ2-2	-	once	TGCGCCAGCAGCGCCGGGACGACCACCGGGGAGCTGTTTTTT	CASSAGTTTGELFF
TRBV29-1	TRBJ2-7	-	-	TGCAGCGCGACGGACCCAGGGGACTACGAGCAGTACTTC	CSATDPGDYEQYF
TRBV4-1	TRBJ1-5	-	-	TGCGCCAGCAGCTCCTTGGACAATCAGCCCCAGCATTTT	CASSSLDNQPQHF
TRBV6-6	TRBJ1-1	-	-	TGTGCCAGCATCAGGTCGAACACTGAAGCTTTCTTT	CASIRSNTEAFF
TRBV7-9	TRBJ2-1	TRBD2	-	TGTGCCAGCAGCTTAGTCGGGGGGAGGGCCGGGTACGAGCAGTTCTTC	CASSLVGGRAGYEQFF
TRBV4-2	TRBJ1-2	-	-	TGTGCCAGCAGCCAAGATGGGGGGCGAGGCTACACCTTC	CASSQDGGRGYTF
TRBV30	TRBJ1-5	-	-	TGTGCCTGGAGTCTAGAGAGAAATCAGCCCCAGCATTTT	CAWSLERNQPQHF
TRBV29-1	TRBJ1-1	-	-	TGCAGCACGGGACACGCGAACACTGAAGCTTTCTTT	CSTGHANTEAFF
TRBV4-2	TRBJ2-7	-	-	TGTGCCAGCGGGATAGGTTCTTGGGAGCAGTACTTC	CASGIGSWEQYF
TRBV14	TRBJ1-1	-	-	TGTGCCAGCAGCCGACACACCGGGACCTATGAAGCTTTCTTT	CASSRHTGTYEAFF
TRBV10-2	TRBJ2-1	TRBD2	-	TGCGCCAGCAGTGTCGGGAGGGAGTACAATGAGCAGTTCTTC	CASSVGREYNEQFF
TRBV5-1	TRBJ1-1	-	-	TGCGCCAGCAGCTTGGGCCCAAACACTGAAGCTTTCTTT	CASSLGPNTEAFF
TRBV27	TRBJ2-2	TRBD1	-	TGTGCCAGCAGACACAGGGGAGAGACCGGGGAGCTGTTTTTT	CASRHRGETGELFF
TRBV10-3	TRBJ2-1	TRBD2	-	TGTGCCTCCAATAGCGGGAGAAAGGGCAATGAGCAGTTCTTC	CASNSGRKGNEQFF
TRBV19	TRBJ1-2	-	-	TGTGCCAGTCACTTTACAGGGAACTATGGCTACACCTTC	CASHFTGNYGYTF
TRBV11-2	TRBJ2-5	-	-	TGTGCCAGCAGCTTAGGTAGTTCGGCCTGGGCCCAGACCCAGTACTTC	CASSLGSSAWAQTQYF
TRBV5-4	TRBJ2-5	TRBD2	-	TGTGCCAGCAGCGCCCAGGCTAGCGGGCAAGAGACCCAGTACTTC	CASSAQASGQETQYF
TRBV11-2	TRBJ2-1	TRBD2	-	TGTGCCACCCGCACGGGACTAGCGGGATTGGAGCAGTTCTTC	CATRTGLAGLEQFF
TRBV15	TRBJ1-2	TRBD1	-	TGTGCCACCAGCAAGGGACAGGGATATGGCTACACCTTC	CATSKGQGYGYTF
TRBV4-2	TRBJ2-2	TRBD2	few	TGTGCCAGCAGCCAAGAGCATACTGGGAGGGCCAGGACCGGGGAGCTGTTTTTT	CASSQEHTGRARTGELFF
TRBV6-5	TRBJ1-5	-	-	TGTGCCAGCAGTCAAGGTCCGGGCAATCAGCCCCAGCATTTT	CASSQGPGNQPQHF
TRBV25-1	TRBJ1-4	-	-	TGTGCCAGCAGTCCCCGGTCGCCATCAAATGAAAAACTGTTTTTT	CASSPRSPSNEKLFF
TRBV30	TRBJ2-5	-	-	TGTGCCTGGAGTGTTGAGGGCTCGCAGTACTTC	CAWSVEGSQYF
TRBV11-2	TRBJ2-7	-	-	TGTGCCAGCAGCTTCGCGGGGAGCTCCTACGAGCAGTACTTC	CASSFAGSSYEQYF
TRBV2	TRBJ2-7	-	-	TGTGCCAGCAGTGTGAGGTCAGGCTACGAGCAGTACTTC	CASSVRSGYEQYF
TRBV18	TRBJ2-7	TRBD2	-	TGTGCCAGCTCACCGGGGACTAGCGGGATCATTTTCTACGAGCAGTACTTC	CASSPGTSGIIFYEQYF